This T cell receptor (beta chain) was sequenced during a study of memory CD4+ T cells and cytomegalovirus serostatus (dated by TCRdb to the late 2010s). As for the study more broadly: The cohort included some 35 healthy adults from Belgium, of whom 9 were CMV seropositive and 24 were CMV seronegative. The study sequenced CD4+ memory TCRbeta repertoires of a Belgian cohort with known cytomegalovirus serostatus to replicate a published TCR-based CMV serostatus classifier. Study-level results and caveats: A median bootstrapped AUC of 0.95 with a 95% CI of 0.76-1.00 was achieved on the Belgian cohort by the original-framework classifier. For predicting CMV serostatus, the median bootstrapped AUC was approximately 0.95 using the original framework and about 0.89 using a US-trained random forest. Only CD4+CD45RO+ memory cells were sequenced, in contrast to the original study, which included naive and memory CD4+ and CD8+ populations. The results were interpreted as suggesting that the CMV-associated TCR signature is mostly present in the CD4+ memory repertoire. Among the 164 previously reported CMV-associated TCRbeta sequences, 60 to 70 showed up in the CD4+ memory repertoires, with each one found in between one and five individuals.

The Quick-DNA Microprep Kit was used to extract genomic DNA from the sorted cells. TCRbeta DNA was amplified with the immunoSEQ hsTCRbeta kit following the manufacturer's protocol. An Illumina MiSeq instrument was used to sequence the TCRbeta libraries. In the original analysis: Removing out-of-frame sequences left under 2.5 million distinct TCRbeta sequences, an average of about 67,000 per individual. Each individual was scored by the count of 150 to 200 previously reported CMV-associated TCRbeta sequences and the total productive distinct TCRbeta count. A beta-binomial model was reimplemented in Python, and scikit-learn random forests with default parameters were trained on US cohort data. Classifier performance on the Belgian cohort was summarized as median AUC with percentile confidence intervals over 10,000 bootstrap iterations. Here the immuneACCESS table is served through TCRdb, limited to in-frame sequences with V and J called. Missing clones are a known gap in these copies; in checked studies unresolved V genes cover under half, and the rest lacks a known reason. D and trimming come from the DNA, and the V and J calls and clone size come from that table. The sample contains roughly 84,000 clones, around 80% of them found a single time. Around 0.8% of the sample is held by the ten biggest clonotypes.

This clone is a singleton in its sample. The specificity of this receptor is unknown. Per-base qualities were not stored, and no clone one base away is much larger. CDR1 and CDR2, per the germline V gene, are SGHTA and FQGNSA. The cysteine opens and the phenylalanine closes a CDR3 of 15 amino acids. Only the CDR3 DNA stays, 45 bases, in frame from base 1. Trimming leaves V shorter by 5 bases and J shorter by 8 bases, with the junction holding 7 bases beyond the gene matches. Single viable CD3+CD4+CD8-CD45RO+ cells were sorted as memory CD4+ T cells on a FACSAria II. CMV serostatus was assessed using a Roche Elecsys assay, by which serum IgG against CMV pp150, pp28, p38 and p52 was detected. Following thawing, total CD4+ T cells were enriched through positive selection using CD4 magnetic microbeads. The samples came from a separate study whose specific focus was interrogating the CD4+ T cell memory repertoire. Peripheral blood mononuclear cells were isolated and cryopreserved following standard operating procedures; serum was stored at -80 °C. Staining used CD3-PerCP (BW264/56), CD4-APC (RPA-T4), CD45RO-PE (UCHT1) and CD8-Pacific Orange (3B5) antibodies, with Sytox blue excluding non-viable cells.

The receptor was derived from an adult in good health and CMV-seronegative. Recombination connected TRBV7-2 to TRBJ1-6; 9 bases in the middle match TRBD1. Sequenced sample: memory CD4+ T cells from blood. CDR3 sequence: CASSDYRGPHSPLHF. The DNA reads as follows: TGTGCCAGCAGCGACTACAGGGGGCCTCATTCACCCCTCCACTTT.